The next 3 T cell receptor beta chains were all read from a single sample in a study of cytomegalovirus exposure and HLA in healthy donors. PCR used 60 Vbeta primers and 13 Jbeta primers. The protocol was immunoSEQ multiplex PCR, while the TCRdb copy is restricted to in-frame clones and leaves out a portion. The sample has about 74,000 clones, around 70% seen once. Sequencing used PBMCs. These receptors originate from a middle-aged woman in good health and CMV-seropositive.

The genes are TRBV15 and TRBJ1-1; TRBD1 aligns across 7 bases. The V and J ends lost 3 bases and 4 bases, in that order; junction bases with no gene match: 2. Germline V gene data show CDR1 as LNHNV and CDR2 as YYDKDF (reference sequence). This CDR3 region has 13 residues. The CDR3 protein is CATSRGTVTEAFF. DNA for the CDR3: TGTGCCACCAGCAGGGGGACAGTCACTGAAGCTTTCTTT.

This sequence joins TRBV4-3 and TRBJ1-2, with 8 bases that match TRBD1. Trimming cost V 0 bases and J 6 bases; bases outside gene matches: 6. The CDR3 is 15 amino acids. Germline assignment: CDR1 LGHNA and CDR2 YSLEER. The CDR3 DNA sequence: TGCGCCAGCAGCCAAGAAGGCAGGGGGCGGGATGGCTACACCTTC. Encoded protein: CASSQEGRGRDGYTF.

Worth noting for this clone: The identical CDR3 is also encoded by other nucleotide sequences in the sample. The rearrangement joins TRBV12-5 to TRBJ2-5, with 11 bases fitting TRBD1. Germline loops: CDR1 LGHNT, CDR2 FRNRAP. The CDR3 consists of 14 residues. The V gene end was trimmed by 4 bases and the J gene end by 5 bases; junction bases not matched to a gene: 3. The CDR3 DNA follows: TGTGCTAGTGGTTCGGGGACAGGGGGGGAGACCCAGTACTTC. The encoded protein is CASGSGTGGETQYF.